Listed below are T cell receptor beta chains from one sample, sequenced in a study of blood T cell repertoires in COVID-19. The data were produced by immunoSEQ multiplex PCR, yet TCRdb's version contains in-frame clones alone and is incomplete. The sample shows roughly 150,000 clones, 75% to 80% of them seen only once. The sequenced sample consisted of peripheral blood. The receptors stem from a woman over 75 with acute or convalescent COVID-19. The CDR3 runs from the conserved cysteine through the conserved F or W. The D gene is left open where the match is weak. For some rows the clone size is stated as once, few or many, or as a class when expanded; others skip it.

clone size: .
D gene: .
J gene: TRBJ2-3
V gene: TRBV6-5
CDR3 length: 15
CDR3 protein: CASSYSGLTPDTQYF
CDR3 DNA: TGTGCCAGCAGTTACTCCGGCCTGACTCCAGATACGCAGTATTTT

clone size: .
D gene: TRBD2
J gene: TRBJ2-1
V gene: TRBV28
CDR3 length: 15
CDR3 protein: CASSPWTSGYNEQFF
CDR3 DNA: TGTGCCAGCAGTCCCTGGACTAGCGGTTACAATGAGCAGTTCTTC

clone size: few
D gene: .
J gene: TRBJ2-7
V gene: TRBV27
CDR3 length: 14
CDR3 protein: CASSPSRQVYEQYF
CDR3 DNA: TGTGCCAGCAGTCCTTCCCGACAAGTCTACGAGCAGTACTTC

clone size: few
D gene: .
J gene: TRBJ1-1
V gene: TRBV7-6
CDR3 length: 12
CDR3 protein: CASSSGRTEAFF
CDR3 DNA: TGTGCCAGCAGCTCTGGGAGGACTGAAGCTTTCTTT

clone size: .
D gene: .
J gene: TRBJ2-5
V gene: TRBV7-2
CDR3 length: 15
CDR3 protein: CASSPLGRVQETQYF
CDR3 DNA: TGTGCCAGCAGCCCGCTAGGCAGGGTTCAAGAGACCCAGTACTTC

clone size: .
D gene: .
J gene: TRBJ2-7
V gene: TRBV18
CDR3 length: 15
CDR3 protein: CASSPPGQWVREQYF
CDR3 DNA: TGTGCCAGCTCACCACCGGGGCAGTGGGTGAGGGAGCAGTACTTC

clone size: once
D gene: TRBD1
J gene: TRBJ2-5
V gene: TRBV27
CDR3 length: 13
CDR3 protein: CASSWTGRETQYF
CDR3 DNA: TGTGCCAGCAGCTGGACAGGGCGTGAGACCCAGTACTTC

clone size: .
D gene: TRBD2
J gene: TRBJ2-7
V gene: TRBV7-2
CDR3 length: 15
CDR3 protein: CASSQTSGGAVEQYF
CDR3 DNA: TGTGCCAGCAGCCAGACTAGCGGGGGGGCCGTCGAGCAGTACTTC

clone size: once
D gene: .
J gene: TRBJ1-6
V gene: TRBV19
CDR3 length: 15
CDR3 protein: CASSQGSLGISPLHF
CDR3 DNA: TGTGCCAGTAGTCAGGGGTCCCTCGGGATTTCACCCCTCCACTTT

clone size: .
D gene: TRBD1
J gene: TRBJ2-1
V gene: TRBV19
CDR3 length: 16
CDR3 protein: CASSRRTGSSYGEQFF
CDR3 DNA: TGTGCCAGTAGTAGGCGGACAGGGTCGTCGTATGGTGAGCAGTTCTTC

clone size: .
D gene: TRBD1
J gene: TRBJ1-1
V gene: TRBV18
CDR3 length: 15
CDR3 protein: CASSPLQGEGTEAFF
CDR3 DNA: TGTGCCAGCTCACCACTACAGGGGGAGGGCACTGAAGCTTTCTTT

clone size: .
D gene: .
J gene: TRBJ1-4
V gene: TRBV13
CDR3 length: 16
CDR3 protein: CASSLGQGTTNEKLFF
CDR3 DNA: TGTGCCAGCAGCTTAGGGCAGGGAACAACTAATGAAAAACTGTTTTTT

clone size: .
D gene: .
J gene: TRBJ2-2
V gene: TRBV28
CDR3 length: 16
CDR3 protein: CASSPPGSANTGELFF
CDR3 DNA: TGTGCCAGCAGTCCCCCCGGGTCTGCGAACACCGGGGAGCTGTTTTTT

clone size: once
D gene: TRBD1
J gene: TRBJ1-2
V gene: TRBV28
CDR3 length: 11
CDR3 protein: CAIGQGYGYTF
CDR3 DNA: TGTGCCATCGGACAGGGGTATGGCTACACCTTC

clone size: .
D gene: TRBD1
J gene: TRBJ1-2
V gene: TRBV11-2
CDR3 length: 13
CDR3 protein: CASSPEGAGGYTF
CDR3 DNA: TGTGCCAGCAGTCCCGAGGGGGCGGGTGGCTACACCTTC

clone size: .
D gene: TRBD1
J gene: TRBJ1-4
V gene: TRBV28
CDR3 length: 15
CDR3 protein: CASSSTGTGHEKLFF
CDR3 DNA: TGTGCCAGCAGTTCTACCGGGACAGGGCATGAAAAACTGTTTTTT

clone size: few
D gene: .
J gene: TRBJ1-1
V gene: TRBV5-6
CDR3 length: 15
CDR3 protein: CASSASTAGNTEAFF
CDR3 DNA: TGTGCCAGCAGCGCGTCGACAGCGGGGAACACTGAAGCTTTCTTT

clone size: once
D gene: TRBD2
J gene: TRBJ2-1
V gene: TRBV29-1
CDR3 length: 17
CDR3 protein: CSVENPMPSGNRYEQFF
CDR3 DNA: TGCAGCGTTGAAAACCCTATGCCTAGCGGGAATAGATATGAGCAGTTCTTC

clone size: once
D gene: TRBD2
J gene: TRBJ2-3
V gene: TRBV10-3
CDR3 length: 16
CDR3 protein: CAISSGTSGTGDTQYF
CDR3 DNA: TGTGCCATCAGTTCCGGGACTAGCGGGACGGGAGATACGCAGTATTTT

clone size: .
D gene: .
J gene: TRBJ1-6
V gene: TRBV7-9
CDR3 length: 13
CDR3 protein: CASSRGGDSPLHF
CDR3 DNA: TGTGCCAGCAGCAGAGGGGGGGATTCACCCCTCCACTTT

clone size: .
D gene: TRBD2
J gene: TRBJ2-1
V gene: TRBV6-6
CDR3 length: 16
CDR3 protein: CASSYVSGGAYHEQFF
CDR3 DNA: TGTGCCAGCAGTTACGTATCGGGGGGGGCTTATCATGAGCAGTTCTTC

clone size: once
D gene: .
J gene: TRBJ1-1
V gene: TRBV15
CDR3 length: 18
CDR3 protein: CATSREFGGIGMNTEAFF
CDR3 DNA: TGTGCCACCAGCAGAGAGTTTGGGGGCATAGGAATGAACACTGAAGCTTTCTTT

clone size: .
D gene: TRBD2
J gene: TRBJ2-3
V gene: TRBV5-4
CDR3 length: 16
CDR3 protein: CASSLGGSGGPDTQYF
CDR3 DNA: TGTGCCAGCAGCTTGGGAGGTAGCGGGGGCCCCGATACGCAGTATTTT

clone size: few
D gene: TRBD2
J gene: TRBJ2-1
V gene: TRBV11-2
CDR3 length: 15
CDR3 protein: CASSELAGPGNEQFF
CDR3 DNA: TGTGCCAGCAGCGAACTAGCGGGGCCAGGGAATGAGCAGTTCTTC

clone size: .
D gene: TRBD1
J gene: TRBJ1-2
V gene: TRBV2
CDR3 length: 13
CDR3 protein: CASSPTGGIGYTF
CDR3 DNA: TGTGCCAGCAGTCCGACAGGGGGCATTGGCTACACCTTC

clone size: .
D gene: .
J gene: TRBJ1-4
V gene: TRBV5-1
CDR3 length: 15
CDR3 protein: CASSRSGGTNEKLFF
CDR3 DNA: TGCGCCAGCAGTCGCAGCGGGGGGACTAATGAAAAACTGTTTTTT

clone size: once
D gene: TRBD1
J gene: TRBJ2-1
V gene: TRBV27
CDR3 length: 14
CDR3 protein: CASSRPGQYNEQFF
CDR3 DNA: TGTGCCAGCAGTCGTCCGGGACAGTACAATGAGCAGTTCTTC

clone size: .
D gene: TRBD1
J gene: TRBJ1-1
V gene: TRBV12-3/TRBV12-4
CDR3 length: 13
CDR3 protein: CASSQDRDTEAFF
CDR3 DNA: TGTGCCAGCAGCCAGGACAGGGATACTGAAGCTTTCTTT

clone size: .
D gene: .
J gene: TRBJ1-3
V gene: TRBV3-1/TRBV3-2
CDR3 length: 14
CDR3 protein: CASSFDSSGNTIYF
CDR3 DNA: TGTGCCAGCAGTTTCGACAGCTCTGGAAACACCATATATTTT

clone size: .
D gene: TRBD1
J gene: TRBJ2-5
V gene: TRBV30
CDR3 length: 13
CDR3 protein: CAWSTGGGETQYF
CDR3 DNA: TGTGCCTGGAGTACAGGGGGTGGAGAGACCCAGTACTTC

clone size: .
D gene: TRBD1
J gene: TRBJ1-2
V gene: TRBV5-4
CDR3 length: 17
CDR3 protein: CASSSGQGILTNYGYTF
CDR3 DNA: TGTGCCAGCAGCTCGGGACAGGGGATACTAACTAACTATGGCTACACCTTC

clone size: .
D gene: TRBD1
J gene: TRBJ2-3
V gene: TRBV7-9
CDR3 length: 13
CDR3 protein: CASSRQGVDTQYF
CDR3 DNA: TGTGCCAGCAGTCGACAGGGGGTAGATACGCAGTATTTT